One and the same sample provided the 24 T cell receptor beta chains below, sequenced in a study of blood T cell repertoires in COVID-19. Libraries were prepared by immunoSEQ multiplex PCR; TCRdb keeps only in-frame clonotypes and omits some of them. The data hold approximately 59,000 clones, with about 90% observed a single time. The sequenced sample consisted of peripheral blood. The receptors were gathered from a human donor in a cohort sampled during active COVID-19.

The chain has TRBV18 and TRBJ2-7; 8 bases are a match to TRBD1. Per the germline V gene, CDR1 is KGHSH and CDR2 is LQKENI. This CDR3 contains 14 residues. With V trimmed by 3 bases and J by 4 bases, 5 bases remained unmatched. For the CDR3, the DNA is TGTGCCAGCTCACCGCCCGGGACAGGATACGAGCAGTACTTC. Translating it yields CASSPPGTGYEQYF.

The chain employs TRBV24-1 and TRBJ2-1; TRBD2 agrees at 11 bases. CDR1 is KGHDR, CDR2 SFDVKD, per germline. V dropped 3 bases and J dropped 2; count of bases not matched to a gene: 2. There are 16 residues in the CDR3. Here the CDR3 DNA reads TGTGCCACCAGTGATGATAGCGGGGGGGCCTACAATGAGCAGTTCTTC. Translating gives CATSDDSGGAYNEQFF.

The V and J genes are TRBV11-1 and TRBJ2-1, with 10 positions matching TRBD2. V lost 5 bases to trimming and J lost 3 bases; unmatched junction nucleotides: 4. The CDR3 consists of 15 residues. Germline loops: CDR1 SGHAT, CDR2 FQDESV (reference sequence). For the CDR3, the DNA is TGTGCCAGCAGCGTCAGGACTAGCGGCTACAATGAGCAGTTCTTC. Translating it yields CASSVRTSGYNEQFF.

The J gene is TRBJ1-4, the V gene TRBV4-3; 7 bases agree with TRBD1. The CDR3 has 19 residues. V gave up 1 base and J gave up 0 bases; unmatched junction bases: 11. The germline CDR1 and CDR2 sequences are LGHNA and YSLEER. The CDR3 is CASSQAPTGDFATNEKLFF. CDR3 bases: TGCGCCAGCAGCCAAGCTCCCACAGGGGACTTTGCAACTAATGAAAAACTGTTTTTT.

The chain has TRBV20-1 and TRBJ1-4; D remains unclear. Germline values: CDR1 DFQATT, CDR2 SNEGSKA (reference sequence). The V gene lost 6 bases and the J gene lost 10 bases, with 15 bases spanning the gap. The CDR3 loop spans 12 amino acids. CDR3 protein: CSASGLGRKLFF. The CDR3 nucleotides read TGCAGTGCAAGTGGACTAGGGAGAAAACTGTTTTTT.

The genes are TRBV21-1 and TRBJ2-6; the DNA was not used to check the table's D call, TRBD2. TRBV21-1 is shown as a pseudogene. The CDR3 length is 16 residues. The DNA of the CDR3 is TGTGCCAGCAGCGCCCGACTGAACTCTGGGGCCAACGTCCTGACTTTC. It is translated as CASSARLNSGANVLTF.

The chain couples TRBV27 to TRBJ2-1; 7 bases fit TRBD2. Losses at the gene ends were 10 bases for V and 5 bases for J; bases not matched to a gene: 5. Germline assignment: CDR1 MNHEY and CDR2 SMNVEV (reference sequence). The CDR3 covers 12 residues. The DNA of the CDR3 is TGTGCCACCGGGGGGATCGACAATGAGCAGTTCTTC. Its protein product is CATGGIDNEQFF.

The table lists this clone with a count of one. The DNA for the CDR3 is TGTGCCAGCTCACCCAAGGCGGCCTTTGGCGGGGAGCTGTTTTTT. The encoded protein is CASSPKAAFGGELFF. V gene TRBV18 combines with J gene TRBJ2-2; D uncertain. Trimming left V 3 bases short and J 7 bases short, with 15 bases between. The CDR3 totals 15 residues. Germline CDR1 and CDR2: KGHSH and LQKENI. The whole variable domain, remainder taken from reference TRBV18 and TRBJ2-2, is NAGVMQNPRHLVRRRGQEARLRCSPMKGHSHVYWYRQLPEEGLKFMVYLQKENIIDESGMPKERFSAEFPKEGPSILRIQQVVRGDSAAYFCASSPKAAFGGELFFGEGSRLTVL.

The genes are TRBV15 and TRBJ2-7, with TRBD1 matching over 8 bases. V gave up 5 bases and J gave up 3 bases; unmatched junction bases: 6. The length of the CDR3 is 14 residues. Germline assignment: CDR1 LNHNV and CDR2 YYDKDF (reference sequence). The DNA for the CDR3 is TGTGCCACCAGCTCCCGACAGGGGAACTACGAGCAGTACTTC. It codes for CATSSRQGNYEQYF.

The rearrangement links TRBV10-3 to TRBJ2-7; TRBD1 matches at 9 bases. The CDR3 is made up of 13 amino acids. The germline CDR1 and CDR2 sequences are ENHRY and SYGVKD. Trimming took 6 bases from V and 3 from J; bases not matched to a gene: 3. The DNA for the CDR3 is TGTGCCATCAGACAGGGGGCAGGCTACGAGCAGTACTTC. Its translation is CAIRQGAGYEQYF.

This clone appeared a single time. The CDR3 is CASRDLADPYNEQFF. In DNA, the CDR3 is TGCGCCAGCAGGGACCTAGCGGACCCCTACAATGAGCAGTTCTTC. J is TRBJ2-1 and V is TRBV5-1; 7 positions agree with TRBD2. The CDR3 consists of 15 residues. Looked up from germline, CDR1 is SGHRS and CDR2 is YFSETQ. The trim removed 5 bases at V and 2 bases at J, leaving 7 bases unmatched.

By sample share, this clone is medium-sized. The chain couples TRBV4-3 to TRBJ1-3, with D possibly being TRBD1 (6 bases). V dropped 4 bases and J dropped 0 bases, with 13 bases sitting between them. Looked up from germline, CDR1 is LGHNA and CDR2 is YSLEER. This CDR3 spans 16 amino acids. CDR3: CASSLATGTSGNTIYF. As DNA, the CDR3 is TGCGCCAGCAGCCTCGCTACAGGGACCTCTGGAAACACCATATATTTT.

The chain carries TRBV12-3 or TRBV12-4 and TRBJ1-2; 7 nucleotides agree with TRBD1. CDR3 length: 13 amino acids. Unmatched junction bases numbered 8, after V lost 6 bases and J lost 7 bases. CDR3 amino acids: CASSLTGVFGYTF. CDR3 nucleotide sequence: TGTGCCAGCAGCCTCACAGGGGTTTTTGGCTACACCTTC.

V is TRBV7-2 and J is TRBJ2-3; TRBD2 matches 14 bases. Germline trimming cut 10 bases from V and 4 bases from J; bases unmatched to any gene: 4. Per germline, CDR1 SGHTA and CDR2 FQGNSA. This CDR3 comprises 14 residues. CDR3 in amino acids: CATRLAGGPDTQYF. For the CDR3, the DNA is TGTGCCACCCGACTAGCGGGGGGGCCAGATACGCAGTATTTT.

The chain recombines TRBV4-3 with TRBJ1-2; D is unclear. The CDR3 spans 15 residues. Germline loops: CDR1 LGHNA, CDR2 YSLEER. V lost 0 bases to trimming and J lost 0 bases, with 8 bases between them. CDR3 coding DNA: TGCGCCAGCAGCCAAGATGTTTTAGCTAACTATGGCTACACCTTC. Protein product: CASSQDVLANYGYTF.

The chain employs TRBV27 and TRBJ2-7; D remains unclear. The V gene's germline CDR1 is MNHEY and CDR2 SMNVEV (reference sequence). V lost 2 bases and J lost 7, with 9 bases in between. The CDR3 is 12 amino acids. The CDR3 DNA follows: TGTGCCAGCAGTTTAGGTGGGCTTGAGCAGTACTTC. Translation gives CASSLGGLEQYF.

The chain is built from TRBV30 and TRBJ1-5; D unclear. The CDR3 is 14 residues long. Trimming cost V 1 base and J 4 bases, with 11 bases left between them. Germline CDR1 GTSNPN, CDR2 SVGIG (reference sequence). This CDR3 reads CAWSGARRNQPQHF. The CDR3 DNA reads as TGTGCCTGGAGTGGGGCCCGTCGGAATCAGCCCCAGCATTTT.

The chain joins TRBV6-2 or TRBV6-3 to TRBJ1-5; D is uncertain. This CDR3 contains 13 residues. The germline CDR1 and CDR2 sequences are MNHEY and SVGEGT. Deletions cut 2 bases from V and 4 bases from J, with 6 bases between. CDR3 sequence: CASSYRGNQPQHF. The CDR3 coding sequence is TGTGCCAGCAGTTACCGGGGTAATCAGCCCCAGCATTTT.

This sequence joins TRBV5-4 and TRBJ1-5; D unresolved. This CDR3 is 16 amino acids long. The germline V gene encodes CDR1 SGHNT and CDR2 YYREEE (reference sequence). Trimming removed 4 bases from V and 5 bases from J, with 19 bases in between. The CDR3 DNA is TGTGCCAGCAGCGTGACGCGGCGGGATTTTTATCAGCCCCAGCATTTT. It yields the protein CASSVTRRDFYQPQHF.

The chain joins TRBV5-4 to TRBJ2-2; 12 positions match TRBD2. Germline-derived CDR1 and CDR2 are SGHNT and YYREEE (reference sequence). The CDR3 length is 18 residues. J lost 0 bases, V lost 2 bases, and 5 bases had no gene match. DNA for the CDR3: TGTGCCAGCAGCTTAGAACTAGCGGGGGGCCCGAACACCGGGGAGCTGTTTTTT. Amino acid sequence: CASSLELAGGPNTGELFF.

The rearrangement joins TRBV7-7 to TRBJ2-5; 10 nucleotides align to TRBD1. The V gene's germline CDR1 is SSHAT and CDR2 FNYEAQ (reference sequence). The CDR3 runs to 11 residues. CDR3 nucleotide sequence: TGTGCTAGCGGGACAGGGGATATCCAGTACTTC. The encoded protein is CASGTGDIQYF.

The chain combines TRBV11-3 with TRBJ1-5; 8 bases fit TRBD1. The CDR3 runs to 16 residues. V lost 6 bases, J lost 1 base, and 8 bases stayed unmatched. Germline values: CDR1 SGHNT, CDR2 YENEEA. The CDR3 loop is CASRLQGAKSNQPQHF. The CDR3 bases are TGTGCCAGCAGGCTTCAGGGGGCGAAGAGCAATCAGCCCCAGCATTTT.

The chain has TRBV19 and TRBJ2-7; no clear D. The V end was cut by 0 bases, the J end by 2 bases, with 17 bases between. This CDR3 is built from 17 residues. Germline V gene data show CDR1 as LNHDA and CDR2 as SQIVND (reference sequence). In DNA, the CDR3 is TGTGCCAGTAGTATAGATCCTGGGCCCACCGGAACCTACGAGCAGTACTTC. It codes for CASSIDPGPTGTYEQYF.

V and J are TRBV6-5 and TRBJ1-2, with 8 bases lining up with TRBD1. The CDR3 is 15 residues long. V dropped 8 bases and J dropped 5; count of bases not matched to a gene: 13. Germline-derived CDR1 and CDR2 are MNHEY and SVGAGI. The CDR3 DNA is TGTGCCAGCGGATACTCGGTTACAGGGGGATATGGCTACACCTTC. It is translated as CASGYSVTGGYGYTF.